This TCR beta chain is from a study of T cell responses to AZD1222 COVID-19 vaccine. Study findings and constraints: Of the AZD1222 recipients, only five to seven were seropositive at baseline.

Trimming took off 4 bases at V and 11 bases at J, with 14 bases between the two ends. CDR1 is LGHDT, CDR2 YNNKEL, per germline (reference sequence). The CDR3 covers 13 residues. Concerning this clone: Antigen: not known.

The data were produced by immunoSEQ multiplex PCR, yet TCRdb's version contains in-frame clones alone and is incomplete. The data show 150,000 to 200,000 clones, roughly 94% seen once. V gene TRBV3-1 (or the pseudogene TRBV3-2) combines with J gene TRBJ2-2; D uncertain. This sample comprised peripheral blood, obtained on day 0 of AZD1222 vaccination. This sequence originates from an adult in good health. Here the CDR3 DNA reads TGTGCCAGCAGCCCGAGGATTCTTGGTGAGCTGTTTTTT. Amino acid sequence: CASSPRILGELFF.